These T cell receptor beta chains were read from a single sample in a study of cytomegalovirus exposure and HLA in healthy donors. TCRdb's copy holds only in-frame clones and misses some; the assay was immunoSEQ multiplex PCR. The profile covers 150,000 to 200,000 clones, with over 70% appearing a single time and about 4.7% taken by the ten largest. The sample was PBMCs. These receptors came from a man under 40 in good health and CMV-seronegative. The CDR3 runs from the conserved cysteine through the conserved F or W. A D gene is named only where the DNA matches it firmly. Clone size is stated in some rows and not others, as once, few, many or a class when expanded.

D	size	V	J	CDR3	DNA
TRBD1	-	TRBV6-1	TRBJ1-2	CASRPGQGLGYTF	TGTGCCAGCAGACCGGGACAGGGTTTGGGCTACACCTTC
TRBD1	-	TRBV5-5	TRBJ2-3	CASSSRGWGTDTQYF	TGTGCCAGCAGCTCCAGGGGGTGGGGCACAGATACGCAGTATTTT
TRBD1	-	TRBV6-5	TRBJ1-1	CASSFSTGKAFF	TGTGCCAGCAGTTTCTCGACAGGGAAAGCTTTCTTT
TRBD1	-	TRBV27	TRBJ1-5	CASREGGQGSNQPQHF	TGTGCCAGCAGAGAGGGGGGACAGGGTAGCAATCAGCCCCAGCATTTT
-	few	TRBV30	TRBJ1-2	CAWSLSYGYTF	TGTGCCTGGAGTTTGAGCTATGGCTACACCTTC
TRBD1	-	TRBV19	TRBJ1-5	CASKWDSDQPQHF	TGTGCCAGTAAGTGGGACAGTGACCAGCCCCAGCATTTT
-	few	TRBV28	TRBJ1-1	CASSLRGTPEEVSAEAFF	TGTGCCAGCAGTTTACGCGGGACTCCGGAGGAAGTGTCGGCTGAAGCTTTCTTT
TRBD1	-	TRBV5-4	TRBJ2-1	CASSWDRGSEQFF	TGTGCCAGCAGTTGGGACAGGGGGAGTGAGCAGTTCTTC
TRBD1	-	TRBV6-5	TRBJ1-2	CASSSLTGLHGYTF	TGTGCCAGCAGCTCGTTGACAGGGCTACATGGCTACACCTTC
-	few	TRBV5-8	TRBJ1-1	CASSLGVFGDTEAFF	TGTGCCAGCAGCTTGGGAGTGTTCGGGGACACTGAAGCTTTCTTT
-	-	TRBV28	TRBJ1-2	CASSDWSYYGYTF	TGTGCCAGCAGCGATTGGTCCTACTATGGCTACACCTTT
-	-	TRBV6-1	TRBJ1-1	CASSEGIGNTEAFF	TGTGCCAGCAGTGAAGGAATCGGGAACACTGAAGCTTTCTTT
-	-	TRBV27	TRBJ2-7	CASSFTVMSSYEQYF	TGTGCCAGCAGCTTTACAGTCATGAGCTCCTACGAGCAGTACTTC
-	few	TRBV13	TRBJ2-2	CASRTHTGELFF	TGTGCCAGCAGAACTCACACCGGGGAGCTGTTTTTT
-	-	TRBV13	TRBJ1-5	CASSLRSNQPQHF	TGTGCCAGCAGCTTACGGAGTAATCAGCCCCAGCATTTT
-	-	TRBV5-1	TRBJ1-3	CASSSTARSFSGNTIYF	TGCGCCAGCAGCTCCACCGCCAGGTCCTTCTCTGGAAACACCATATATTTT
-	few	TRBV28	TRBJ1-5	CASSFPVNQPQHF	TGTGCCAGCAGTTTCCCAGTCAATCAGCCCCAGCATTTT
-	-	TRBV11-3	TRBJ2-3	CASSLEGPDTQYF	TGTGCCAGCAGCTTAGAGGGGCCAGATACGCAGTATTTT
-	-	TRBV6-5	TRBJ2-6	CASNDRSGANVLTF	TGTGCCAGCAACGACAGGTCTGGGGCCAACGTCCTGACTTTC
-	-	TRBV9	TRBJ2-7	CASSPNLGGALNYEQYF	TGTGCCAGCAGCCCAAACCTCGGCGGGGCACTTAACTACGAGCAGTACTTC
-	few	TRBV7-6	TRBJ2-3	CASSLAEGTQYF	TGTGCCAGCAGCTTGGCCGAGGGTACGCAGTATTTT
TRBD2	-	TRBV7-9	TRBJ2-1	CASSLEGSGRLWVNEQFF	TGTGCCAGCAGCTTAGAGGGTAGCGGGAGATTATGGGTCAATGAGCAGTTCTTC
-	once	TRBV9	TRBJ2-7	CASSENPDSVYEQYF	TGTGCCAGCAGCGAGAATCCTGACAGCGTCTACGAGCAGTACTTC
-	-	TRBV2	TRBJ2-7	CASSRDFSYEQYF	TGTGCCTCTTCTCGGGACTTTTCCTACGAGCAGTACTTC
-	-	TRBV7-2	TRBJ2-1	CASSPPGLTGNEQFF	TGTGCCAGCAGTCCCCCGGGACTGACTGGGAATGAGCAGTTCTTC
-	once	TRBV9	TRBJ1-1	CASSVGPGNTEAFF	TGTGCCAGCAGCGTAGGCCCGGGGAACACTGAAGCTTTCTTT
-	-	TRBV6-1	TRBJ2-3	CASHRSDADTQYF	TGTGCCAGTCACAGGTCCGACGCAGATACGCAGTATTTT
-	once	TRBV5-8	TRBJ2-1	CASSVRRPSYNEQFF	TGTGCCAGCAGCGTCCGGCGGCCGTCCTACAATGAGCAGTTCTTC
TRBD2	once	TRBV16	TRBJ2-7	CASSQSTLAGVPLYEQYF	TGTGCCAGCAGCCAATCTACTCTAGCGGGAGTCCCCCTGTACGAGCAGTACTTC
TRBD1	-	TRBV7-9	TRBJ1-3	CASSRTGGFGGNTIYF	TGTGCCAGCAGCCGGACAGGAGGTTTTGGAGGAAACACCATATATTTT
-	-	TRBV5-1	TRBJ2-7	CASSFAQGFSYEQYF	TGCGCCAGCAGTTTTGCCCAGGGTTTCTCCTACGAGCAGTACTTC
-	few	TRBV30	TRBJ2-3	CAWRRGGQGTDTQYF	TGTGCCTGGCGTAGGGGGGGGCAAGGCACAGATACGCAGTATTTT
-	-	TRBV28	TRBJ1-5	CASSLYKGSSQPQHF	TGTGCCAGCAGTTTATACAAGGGGTCCAGTCAGCCCCAGCATTTT
TRBD1	-	TRBV29-1	TRBJ2-7	CSVGGRTGAYEQYF	TGCAGCGTGGGGGGACGGACAGGGGCCTACGAGCAGTACTTC
-	-	TRBV5-4	TRBJ1-6	CASSSGTVSSYNSPLHF	TGTGCCAGCAGCTCCGGGACTGTGAGCTCCTATAATTCACCCCTCCACTTT
-	once	TRBV7-9	TRBJ1-6	CASRDNSPLHF	TGTGCCAGCAGGGACAATTCTCCCCTCCACTTT
-	-	TRBV19	TRBJ1-1	CASSMTQVSTEAFF	TGTGCCAGTAGTATGACACAGGTAAGCACTGAAGCTTTCTTT
-	-	TRBV9	TRBJ1-2	CASSPPATSYGYTF	TGTGCCAGCAGCCCCCCAGCGACTTCATATGGCTACACCTTC
TRBD2	-	TRBV15	TRBJ2-1	CATSREEREDYEQFF	TGTGCCACCAGCAGAGAAGAGCGGGAGGACTATGAGCAGTTCTTC
TRBD2	-	TRBV7-9	TRBJ2-7	CASSPGGEGSPRQYF	TGTGCCAGCAGCCCGGGGGGAGAGGGGTCCCCCCGGCAGTACTTC
-	-	TRBV19	TRBJ1-5	CASGFGGGGNQPQHF	TGTGCCTCGGGGTTCGGGGGAGGGGGCAATCAGCCCCAGCATTTT
TRBD2	-	TRBV6-5	TRBJ2-1	CASSLTSGRYNEQFF	TGTGCCAGCAGCCTGACTAGCGGGAGGTACAATGAGCAGTTCTTC
TRBD2	-	TRBV4-1	TRBJ2-3	CASSEFSGRGSPLDTQYF	TGCGCCAGCAGCGAATTTAGCGGGAGAGGCTCCCCGTTAGATACGCAGTATTTT
-	-	TRBV30	TRBJ1-2	CAWEVGARGLNGYTF	TGTGCCTGGGAGGTGGGGGCGCGAGGGTTAAATGGCTACACCTTC
-	-	TRBV28	TRBJ2-7	CASSLKRLVGYEQYF	TGTGCCAGCAGTTTAAAGCGGTTAGTGGGTTACGAGCAGTACTTC
-	-	TRBV28	TRBJ1-4	CASSSGAHLTPPPFF	TGTGCCAGCAGTTCAGGGGCGCACCTTACTCCTCCCCCGTTTTTT
TRBD2	-	TRBV20-1	TRBJ2-7	CSAHRTSGGYF	TGCAGTGCTCACAGGACTAGCGGGGGGTACTTC
TRBD1	-	TRBV19	TRBJ2-5	CATRQGLSSETQYF	TGTGCCACCCGACAGGGGTTATCGTCAGAGACCCAGTACTTC
-	-	TRBV2	TRBJ1-1	CASSLLVNTEAFF	TGTGCCAGCAGTTTACTGGTGAACACTGAAGCTTTCTTT
-	-	TRBV23-1	TRBJ1-5	CASSQGQGLDQPQHF	TGCGCCAGCAGTCAGGGGCAGGGTCTCGATCAGCCCCAGCATTTT
TRBD2	-	TRBV9	TRBJ2-1	CASGLAGVNEQFF	TGTGCCAGCGGACTAGCGGGAGTCAATGAGCAGTTCTTC
TRBD2	-	TRBV27	TRBJ2-1	CASSPLTAGLANNEQFF	TGTGCCAGCAGTCCACTAACAGCAGGACTAGCGAACAATGAGCAGTTCTTC
TRBD2	-	TRBV5-1	TRBJ2-1	CASSASSGGPNEQFF	TGCGCCAGCAGCGCCTCTAGCGGGGGGCCTAATGAGCAGTTCTTC
TRBD2	-	TRBV7-9	TRBJ2-1	CSSSLAGGPGQFF	TGTTCCAGCAGCTTAGCGGGAGGGCCGGGGCAGTTCTTC
-	once	TRBV6-6	TRBJ1-5	CASSYSTVEGQPQHF	TGTGCCAGCAGTTATTCGACAGTGGAGGGACAGCCCCAGCATTTT
-	once	TRBV5-1	TRBJ1-1	CASSLRGVGTEAFF	TGCGCCAGCAGCTTACGGGGAGTTGGCACTGAAGCTTTCTTT